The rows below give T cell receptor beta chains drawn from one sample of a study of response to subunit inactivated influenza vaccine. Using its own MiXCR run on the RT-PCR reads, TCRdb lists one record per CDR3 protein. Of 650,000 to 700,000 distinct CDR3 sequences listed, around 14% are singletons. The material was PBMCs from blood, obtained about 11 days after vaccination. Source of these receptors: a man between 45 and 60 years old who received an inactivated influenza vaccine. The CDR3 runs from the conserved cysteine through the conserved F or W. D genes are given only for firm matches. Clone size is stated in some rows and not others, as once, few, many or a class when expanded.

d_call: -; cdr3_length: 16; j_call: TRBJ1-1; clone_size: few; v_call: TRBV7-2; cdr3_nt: TGTGCCAGCAGCTTATCTGGCACAGCCCTAGGGACTGAAGCTTTCTTT; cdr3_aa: CASSLSGTALGTEAFF
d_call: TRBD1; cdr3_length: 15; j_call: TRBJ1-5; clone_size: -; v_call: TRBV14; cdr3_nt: TGTGCCAGCAGCCAGGTGACAGGGCCCGCTCAGCCCCAGCATTTT; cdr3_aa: CASSQVTGPAQPQHF
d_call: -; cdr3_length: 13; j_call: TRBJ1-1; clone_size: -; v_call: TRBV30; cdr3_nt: TGTGCCTGGAGTGTACTTTTTGGCAGCGAAGCTTTCTTT; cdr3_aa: CAWSVLFGSEAFF
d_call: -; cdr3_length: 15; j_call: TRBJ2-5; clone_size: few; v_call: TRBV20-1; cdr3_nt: TGCAGTGCTAGAGATTGGACACAGGCCTTAGGGACCCAGTACTTC; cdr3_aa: CSARDWTQALGTQYF
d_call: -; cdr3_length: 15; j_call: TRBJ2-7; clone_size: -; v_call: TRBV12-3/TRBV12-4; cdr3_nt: TGTGCCAGCAGTTCTTACAGGGCTCTTGGCCACGAGCAGTACTTC; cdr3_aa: CASSSYRALGHEQYF
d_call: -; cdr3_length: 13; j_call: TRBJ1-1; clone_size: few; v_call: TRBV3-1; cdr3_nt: TGTGCCAGCAGCCAAGAGGGAATCACTGAAGCTTTCTTT; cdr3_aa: CASSQEGITEAFF
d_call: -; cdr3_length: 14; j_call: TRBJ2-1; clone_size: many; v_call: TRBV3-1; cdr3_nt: TGTGCCAGCAGCCAAGACGGACAGTACAATGAGCAGTTCTTC; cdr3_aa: CASSQDGQYNEQFF
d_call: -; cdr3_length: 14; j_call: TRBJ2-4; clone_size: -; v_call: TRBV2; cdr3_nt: TGTGCCAGCAGTGAACAGGGGGCCAAAAACATTCAGTACTTC; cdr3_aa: CASSEQGAKNIQYF
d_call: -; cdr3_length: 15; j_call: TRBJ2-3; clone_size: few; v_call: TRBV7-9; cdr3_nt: TGTGCCAGCAGCCGAGAGCGGATCCGAACGGATACGCAGTATTTT; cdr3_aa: CASSRERIRTDTQYF
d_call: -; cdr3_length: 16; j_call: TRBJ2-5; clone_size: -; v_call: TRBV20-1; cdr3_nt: TGCAGTGCTAGATCCGGGACCCATAGGTACCAAGAGACCCAGTACTTC; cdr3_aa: CSARSGTHRYQETQYF
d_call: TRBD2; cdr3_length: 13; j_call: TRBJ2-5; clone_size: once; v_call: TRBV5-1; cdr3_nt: TGCGCCAGCAGGATGACTAGCATTGAGACCCAGTACTTC; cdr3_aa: CASRMTSIETQYF
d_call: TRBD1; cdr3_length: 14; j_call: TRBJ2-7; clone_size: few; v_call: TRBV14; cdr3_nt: TGTGCCAGCAGCCATTTCGACAGGGGCTACGAGCAGTACTTC; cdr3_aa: CASSHFDRGYEQYF
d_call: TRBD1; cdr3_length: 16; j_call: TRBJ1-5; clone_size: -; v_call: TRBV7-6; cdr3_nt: TGTGCCAGCAGCTTAGCCGCAGGGGGGGTGGGTCAGCCCCAGCATTTT; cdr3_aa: CASSLAAGGVGQPQHF
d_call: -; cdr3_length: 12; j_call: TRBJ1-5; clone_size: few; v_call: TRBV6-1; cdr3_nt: TGTGCCAGCAGTGATTTGAGTCAGCCCCAGCATTTT; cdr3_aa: CASSDLSQPQHF
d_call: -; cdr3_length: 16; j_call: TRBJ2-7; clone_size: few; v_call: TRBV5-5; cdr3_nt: TGTGCCAGCAGCTTTAGTTCTGGAGCTTATGGGGACGAGCAGTACTTC; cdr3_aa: CASSFSSGAYGDEQYF
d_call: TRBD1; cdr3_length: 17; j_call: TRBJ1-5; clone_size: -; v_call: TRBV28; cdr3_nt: TGTGCCAGCAGTGCGGCCGGGACAGGGGGTGGCAATCAGCCCCAGCATTTT; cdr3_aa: CASSAAGTGGGNQPQHF
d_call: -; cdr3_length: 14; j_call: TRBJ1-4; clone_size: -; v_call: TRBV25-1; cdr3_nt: TGTGCCAGCAGTGAATTGATGGCGACCGAAAAACTGTTTTTT; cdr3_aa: CASSELMATEKLFF
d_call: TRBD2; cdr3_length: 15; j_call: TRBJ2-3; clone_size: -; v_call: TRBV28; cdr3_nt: TGTGCCAGCAGATCCCGGGAGGACCTCACAGATACGCAGTATTTT; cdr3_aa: CASRSREDLTDTQYF
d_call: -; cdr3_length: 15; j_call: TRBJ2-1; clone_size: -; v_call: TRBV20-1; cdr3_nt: TGCAGTGCTACCCCACTGGCTAACTCCTACAATGAGCAGTTCTTC; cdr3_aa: CSATPLANSYNEQFF
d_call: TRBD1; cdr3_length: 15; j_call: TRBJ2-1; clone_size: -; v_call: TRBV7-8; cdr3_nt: TGTGCCGCAGCTACCGGACAGGGCTCCTACAATGAGCAGTTCTTC; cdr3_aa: CAAATGQGSYNEQFF
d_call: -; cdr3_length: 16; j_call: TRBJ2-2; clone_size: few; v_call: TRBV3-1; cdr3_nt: TGTGCCAGCAGCCACCCGACACTGGCGAACACCGGGGAGCTGTTTTTT; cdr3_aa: CASSHPTLANTGELFF
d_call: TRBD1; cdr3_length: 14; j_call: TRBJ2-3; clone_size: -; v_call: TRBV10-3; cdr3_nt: TGTGCCATTAGGGGACAGGGGGATTCAGATACGCAGTATTTT; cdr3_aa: CAIRGQGDSDTQYF
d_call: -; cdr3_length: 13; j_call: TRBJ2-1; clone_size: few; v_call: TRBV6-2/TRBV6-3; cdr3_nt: TGTGCCAGCAAGACAAGCTCCTACAATGAGCAGTTCTTC; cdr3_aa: CASKTSSYNEQFF
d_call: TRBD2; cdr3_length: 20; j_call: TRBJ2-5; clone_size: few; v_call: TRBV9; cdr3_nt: TGTGCCAGCAGCGCTCGACCCTCTAGCGGGAGGGCCCGGGGTGGAGAGACCCAGTACTTC; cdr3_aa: CASSARPSSGRARGGETQYF
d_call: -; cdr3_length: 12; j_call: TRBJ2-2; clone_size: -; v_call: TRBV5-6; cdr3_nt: TGTGCCAGCAGCTTCAGCCCTGGGGAGCTGTTTTTT; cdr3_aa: CASSFSPGELFF
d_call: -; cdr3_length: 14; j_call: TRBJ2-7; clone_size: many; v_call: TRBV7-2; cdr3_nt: TGTGCCAGCAGTTCCTCAGGGGTCTCCTACGAGCAGTACTTC; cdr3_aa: CASSSSGVSYEQYF
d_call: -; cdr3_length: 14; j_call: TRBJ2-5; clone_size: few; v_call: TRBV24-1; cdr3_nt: TGTGCCACCAGTGATTCACACAGGGTAGAGACCCAGTACTTC; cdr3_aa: CATSDSHRVETQYF
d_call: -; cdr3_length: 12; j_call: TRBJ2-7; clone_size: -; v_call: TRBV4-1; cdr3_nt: TGCGCCAGCAGCGGAGGGGGGCCCGAGCAGTACTTC; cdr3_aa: CASSGGGPEQYF
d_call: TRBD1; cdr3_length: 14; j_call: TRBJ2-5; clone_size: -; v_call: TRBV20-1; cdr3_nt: TGCAGTGCGGCCCGGGACAGGGGGCAGGAGACCCAGTACTTC; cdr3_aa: CSAARDRGQETQYF
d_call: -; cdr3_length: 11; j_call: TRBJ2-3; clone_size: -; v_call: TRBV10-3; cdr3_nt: TGTGCCATCTTGCTAGCGGATACGCAGTATTTT; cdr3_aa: CAILLADTQYF
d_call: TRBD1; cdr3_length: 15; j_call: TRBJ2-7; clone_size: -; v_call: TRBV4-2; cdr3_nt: TGTGCCAGCAGCCAAGGCGAGACAGGGGGATACGAGCAGTACTTC; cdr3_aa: CASSQGETGGYEQYF
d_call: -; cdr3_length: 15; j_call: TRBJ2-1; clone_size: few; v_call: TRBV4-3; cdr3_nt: TGCGCCAGCAGCCAAGTGGAGGATTCCTACAATGAGCAGTTCTTC; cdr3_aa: CASSQVEDSYNEQFF
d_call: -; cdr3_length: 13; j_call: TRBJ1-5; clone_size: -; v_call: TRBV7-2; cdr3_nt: TGTGCCAGCAGCTTAGATGCAGGGCAGCCCCAGCATTTT; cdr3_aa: CASSLDAGQPQHF
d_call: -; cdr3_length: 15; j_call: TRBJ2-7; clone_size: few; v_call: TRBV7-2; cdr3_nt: TGTGCCAGCAGCTTAACGGGGGCGATGACCTACGAGCAGTACTTC; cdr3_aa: CASSLTGAMTYEQYF
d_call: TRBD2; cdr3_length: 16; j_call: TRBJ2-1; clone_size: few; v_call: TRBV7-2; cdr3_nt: TGTGCCAGCAGCTCCGTAGGACTAGCGGAGGAGAATGAGCAGTTCTTC; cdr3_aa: CASSSVGLAEENEQFF
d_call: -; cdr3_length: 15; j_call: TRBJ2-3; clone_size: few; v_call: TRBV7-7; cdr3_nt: TGTGCCAGCAGCCCAGCGGGCCCTAGCACAGATACGCAGTATTTT; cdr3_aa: CASSPAGPSTDTQYF
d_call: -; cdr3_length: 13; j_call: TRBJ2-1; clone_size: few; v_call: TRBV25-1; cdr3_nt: TGTGCCATACGGGATCCCCTAGGCGATGAGCAGTTCTTC; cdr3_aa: CAIRDPLGDEQFF
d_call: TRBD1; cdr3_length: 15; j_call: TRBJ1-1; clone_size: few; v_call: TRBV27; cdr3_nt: TGTGCCAGCAGTAACGACAGGGGGCCGGGCACTGAAGCTTTCTTT; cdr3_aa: CASSNDRGPGTEAFF
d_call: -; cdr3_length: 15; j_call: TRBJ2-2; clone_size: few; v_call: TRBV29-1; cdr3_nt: TGCAGCGCCCGGGACTCTCGGAGGGACACCGGGGAGCTGTTTTTT; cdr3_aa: CSARDSRRDTGELFF
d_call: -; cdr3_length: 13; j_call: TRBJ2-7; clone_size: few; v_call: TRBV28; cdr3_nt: TGTGCCAGCACCACAGACAGTCACTACGAGCAGTACTTC; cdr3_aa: CASTTDSHYEQYF
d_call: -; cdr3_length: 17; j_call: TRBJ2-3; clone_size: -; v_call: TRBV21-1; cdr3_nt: TGTGCCAGCAGCAACCCAACCGGACAGACAAGCACAGATACGCAGTATTTT; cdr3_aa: CASSNPTGQTSTDTQYF
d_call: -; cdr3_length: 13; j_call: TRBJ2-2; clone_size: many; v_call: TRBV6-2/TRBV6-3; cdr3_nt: TGTGCCAGCAACGACAGGCGCACCGGGGAGCTGTTTTTT; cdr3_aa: CASNDRRTGELFF
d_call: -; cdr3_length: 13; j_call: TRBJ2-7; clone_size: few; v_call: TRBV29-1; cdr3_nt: TGCAGCGTTGGGCAGGGTAAGAACTACGAGCAGTACTTC; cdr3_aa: CSVGQGKNYEQYF
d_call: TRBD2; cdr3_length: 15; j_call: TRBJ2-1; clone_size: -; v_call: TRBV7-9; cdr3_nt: TGTGCCAGCAGCTTCTTACTAGCGGGAGGGCATGAGCAGTTCTTC; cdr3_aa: CASSFLLAGGHEQFF
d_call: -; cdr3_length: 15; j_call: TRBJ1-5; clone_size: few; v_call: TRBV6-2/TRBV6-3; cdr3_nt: TGTGCCAGCAGTTCCTCCGGGTCCTTGAAGCAGCCCCAGCATTTT; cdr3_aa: CASSSSGSLKQPQHF
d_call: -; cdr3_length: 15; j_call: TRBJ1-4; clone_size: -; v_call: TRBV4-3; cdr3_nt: TGCGCCAGCAGCCAACAGTTCAGGGAGCGGGAAAAACTGTTTTTT; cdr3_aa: CASSQQFREREKLFF